The present entry profiles one T cell receptor (beta chain) with its context. Antigen: not known. This record belongs to a study of regulatory T cells in long-lasting Graves disease. For TCR beta, libraries came from iRepertoire HTBI primers and Arm-PCR of CDR3 regions. Each CDR3 protein is one row after TCRdb ran MiXCR on the multiplex PCR reads. Altogether a few hundred thousand distinct CDR3 sequences are present, about 20% being singletons, with the ten largest covering approximately 28%. Study-wide results and limits: Persistent Graves' patients showed reduced TCR diversity versus newly diagnosed patients.

Trimming took 2 bases from V and 4 from J; bases not matched to a gene: 8. CDR3 length: 15 residues. Germline V gene lookup returns CDR1 LNHNV and CDR2 YYDKDF (reference sequence). Time point described: persistent/refractory GD, antithyroid drugs over 5 years with positive TRAb. After RNA was extracted from PBMCs, the TCR library was made from it. This chain uses TRBV15 with TRBJ2-7; 7 bases are shared with TRBD2. The source material was peripheral blood mononuclear cells (PBMCs), sampled when the disease was refractory, from a patient treated with antithyroid drugs. The clonotype was recovered from a female donor with Graves disease. The CDR3 protein is CATSRTTGGGYEQYF. CDR3 in DNA: TGTGCCACCAGCAGAACTACGGGAGGTGGGTACGAGCAGTACTTC.